The present TCR beta chain was sequenced within a study of blood T cell repertoires in COVID-19. V was cut by 4 bases and J by 0 bases, with 13 bases left in between. Germline CDR1 MDHEN, CDR2 SYDVKM. This CDR3 region has 16 residues. In the original processing: The authors estimated nucleated cell counts from reference gene primer amplification. TCRdb's table, derived via immunoSEQ multiplex PCR, lists solely in-frame clones and lacks some. The V and J calls and clone size are taken from that table; D and trimming were inferred from the DNA. The sample holds fewer than 350,000 clones; 85% are singletons and the top ten take 2.5%. Cohort assignment relied on participant-reported clinical history.

The sequence was collected from a woman aged 45 to 65 who had recovered from COVID-19. The sequenced sample was PBMCs or T cells enriched from blood (not recorded which). The genes are TRBV28 and TRBJ1-5, with a weak D call TRBD1 (5 bases). The CDR3 spells CASSSYRIYSNQPQHF. In DNA form, the CDR3 reads TGTGCCAGCAGTTCCTACAGGATCTATAGCAATCAGCCCCAGCATTTT.